The source of this T cell receptor (beta chain) is a study of T cells in Graves' hyperthyroidism and ophthalmopathy. Study context: It was at initial diagnosis, before any treatment, that peripheral blood was collected. Study observations and caveats: Prediction of ophthalmopathy progression came a median 6.5 months pre-onset.

Germline values: CDR1 LNHDA, CDR2 SQIVND (reference sequence). The CDR3 loop spans 14 amino acids. V shed 9 bases and J shed 1 base, with 13 bases lying between them. Regarding this clonotype: Its antigen is unknown.

Graves' hyperthyroidism was deemed stable given no ophthalmopathy progression within 18 months. For the diagnoses, clinical symptoms, serum thyroxine and TRAb, thyroid ultrasound and orbital computed tomography were used. Amplified regions were TCR beta CDR3 sequences from RNA transcripts. HTBI primers drove first-round RT-PCR of the TCR CDR3. TCRdb fed the multiplex PCR reads into MiXCR, producing one record per CDR3 protein. In the table there are 750,000 to 900,000 distinct CDR3 sequences, about two fifths of which are singletons. Material: blood. The chain recombines TRBV19 with TRBJ1-5, with D possibly matching TRBD1 (5 bases). The sequence was obtained from a man aged 18 to 30 with Graves' hyperthyroidism. The CDR3 DNA sequence: TGTGCCAGCTACGGGACGGGGAGCAATCAGCCCCAGCATTTT. Its protein product is CASYGTGSNQPQHF.